The next 16 T cell receptor beta chains were all read from a single sample in a study of Graves' ophthalmopathy and Graves' hyperthyroidism. Amplification of TCR beta CDR3 regions used RNA transcripts. First-round RT-PCR relied on HTBI primers, and a second-round multiplex PCR came next. TCRdb reanalysed the multiplex PCR reads using MiXCR and keeps one entry per CDR3 protein. The table includes roughly 1.1 million distinct CDR3 sequences, 35% to 45% detected once. Specimen: peripheral blood or thyroid tissue (not recorded which). Receptor source: an adult man with Graves' hyperthyroidism.

This clonotype came up many times. CDR3 residues: CAISDSQGIITEAFF. Written as DNA, the CDR3 is TGTGCCATCAGTGATTCACAGGGGATAATAACTGAAGCTTTCTTT. The chain joins TRBV10-3 to TRBJ1-1, with TRBD1 matching over 7 bases. Unmatched junction bases numbered 9, after V lost 3 bases and J lost 5 bases. This CDR3 comprises 15 residues. Looked up from germline, CDR1 is ENHRY and CDR2 is SYGVKD.

This clonotype was detected only a few times. The V and J genes are TRBV10-3 and TRBJ1-2; D is uncertain. V lost 2 bases, J lost 4 bases, and 8 bases lay in between. The CDR3 length is 13 residues. Germline-derived CDR1 and CDR2 are ENHRY and SYGVKD. DNA for the CDR3: TGTGCCATCAGTGAGACTCAGGTCTATGGCTACACCTTC. It codes for CAISETQVYGYTF.

For the CDR3, the DNA is TGTGCCAGCAGTTTATCCTCAGGGGCCGAGCAGTACTTC. Amino acid sequence: CASSLSSGAEQYF. The genes are TRBV12-3 or TRBV12-4 and TRBJ2-7; D might be TRBD1 (6 bases). With 2 bases removed from V and 6 bases from J, the gap between germline ends came to 11 bases. CDR3 length: 13 amino acids.

This clonotype was seen many times. The V call is TRBV12-3 or TRBV12-4, the J call TRBJ1-2; D gene uncertain. The CDR3 runs to 13 residues. The V gene lost 5 bases and the J gene lost 7 bases, with 14 bases spanning the gap. CDR3 nucleotides: TGTGCCAGCAGTGAGAGCCAGGTTGGTGGCTACACCTTC. Amino acid sequence: CASSESQVGGYTF.

Only a few counts were recorded for this clonotype. The rearrangement joins TRBV12-3 or TRBV12-4 to TRBJ1-5; D remains ambiguous. The CDR3 is 16 amino acids. The ends were cut back, 5 bases at V and 2 bases at J, with 16 bases in the middle. The CDR3 spells CASSMWTDAGNQPQHF. CDR3 sequence (DNA): TGTGCCAGCAGTATGTGGACCGATGCGGGCAATCAGCCCCAGCATTTT.

This clonotype came up many times. The rearrangement links TRBV7-3 to TRBJ2-2, with no clear D. CDR1 and CDR2 (germline): SGHTA, FQGTGA. V lost 0 bases, J lost 5 bases, and 10 bases lay in between. The CDR3 runs to 15 residues. CDR3 protein: CASSLTGLGTGELFF. The CDR3 nucleotides are TGTGCCAGCAGCTTAACAGGGTTGGGTACCGGGGAGCTGTTTTTT.

In this sample, this clonotype turned up many times. An end of the junction does not agree with germline; a read error may underlie this. This sequence joins TRBV6-5 and TRBJ1-5; D may be TRBD1 (6 bases). The germline V gene encodes CDR1 MNHEY and CDR2 SVGAGI. The CDR3 is 13 amino acids. The CDR3 protein is CASSNSGDQPQHF. For the CDR3, the DNA is TGTGCCAGCAGTAACTCAGGGGATCAGCCCCAGCATTTT.

The chain uses TRBV7-6 and TRBJ2-2; D possibly corresponds to TRBD2 (5 bases). Trimming took off 3 bases at V and 6 bases at J, with 14 bases between the two ends. CDR3 size: 15 residues. Germline CDR1 is SGHVS and CDR2 is FNYEAQ. CDR3 sequence: CASSFRGSLPGELFF. CDR3 bases: TGTGCCAGCAGCTTTCGGGGAAGTTTGCCCGGGGAGCTGTTTTTT.

This clonotype has more than one count but fewer than ten. Given a much more abundant clone one base away, this may be a read error. This chain links TRBV6-5 with TRBJ2-2; D is perhaps TRBD2 (5 bases). Per germline, CDR1 MNHEY and CDR2 SVGAGI. The germline V and J ends were trimmed by 6 bases and 1 base, with 9 bases remaining between them. This CDR3 comprises 14 residues. The CDR3 spells CASSISENTGELFF. Written as DNA, the CDR3 is TGTGCCAGCAGCATTAGCGAGAACACCGGGGAGCTGTTTTTT.

The chain employs TRBV20-1 and TRBJ1-5; TRBD1 matches at 7 bases. Germline-derived CDR1 and CDR2 are DFQATT and SNEGSKA (reference sequence). With 4 bases clipped from V and 4 bases from J, the junction kept 10 bases outside the gene matches. The CDR3 sequence is 15 residues long. CDR3 DNA sequence: TGCAGTGCTACGTATACGGGACAGCCAAATCAGCCCCAGCATTTT. Translation: CSATYTGQPNQPQHF.

This clonotype was detected a few times. The chain combines TRBV18 with TRBJ2-5; 7 bases match TRBD1. This CDR3 has 15 amino acids. Germline V CDR1 and CDR2: KGHSH, LQKENI. V shed 3 bases, J shed 3 bases, and the junction held 7 bases outside the gene matches. Here the CDR3 reads CASSPELQGEETQYF. The CDR3 DNA reads TGTGCCAGCTCACCGGAGCTTCAGGGGGAAGAGACCCAGTACTTC.

This clonotype was detected many times. The CDR3 protein is CASSMGEKLFF. In nucleotides, the CDR3 is TGTGCCAGTAGTATGGGTGAAAAACTGTTTTTT. The chain couples TRBV19 to TRBJ1-4, with no clear D. The CDR3 is 11 amino acids. Between the trimmed V and J ends, which lost 3 bases and 7 bases, there was a span of 3 bases. The V gene's germline CDR1 is LNHDA and CDR2 SQIVND (reference sequence).

In regard to this clonotype: A single base separates this from a much larger clone, so it may be a read error. The chain uses TRBV12-3 or TRBV12-4 and TRBJ1-5; 10 bases match TRBD1. The length of the CDR3 is 14 residues. The J segment lost 5 bases and the V segment lost 6 bases, leaving 4 bases of the junction unmatched. The DNA for the CDR3 is TGTGCCAGCAGACGACAGGGGGCAGATCAGCCCCAGCATTTT. Its translation is CASRRQGADQPQHF.

On this clonotype: A junction boundary mismatches the germline segment, possibly from a read error. The V call is TRBV4-1, the J call TRBJ2-5, with TRBD2 as a possible D gene (5 bases). Germline V CDR1 and CDR2: MGHRA, YSYEKL. This CDR3 has 15 residues. This CDR3 reads CASSQAGIQKEPQYF. CDR3 coding DNA: TGCGCCAGCAGCCAGGCCGGGATCCAAAAAGAGCCCCAGTACTTC.

Concerning this clonotype: The junction differs from germline at one of its ends, possibly a read error. The V call is TRBV20-1, the J call TRBJ2-5, with TRBD2 matching 12 bases. CDR1 DFQATT and CDR2 SNEGSKA come from the germline V gene (reference sequence). The CDR3 spans 12 residues. CDR3 amino acids: CSARLAGGFEDF. In DNA, the CDR3 is TGCAGTGCTAGACTAGCGGGGGGGTTTGAGGACTTC.

The chain employs TRBV7-8 and TRBJ2-7; D unclear. Germline values: CDR1 SGHVS, CDR2 FQNEAQ. V was cut by 5 bases and J by 6 bases, with 11 bases left in between. This CDR3 region has 12 residues. As DNA, the CDR3 is TGTGCCAGCAGCCAGATCGTGGGCGAGCAGTACTTC. Its translation is CASSQIVGEQYF.